Each of the 29 T cell receptor beta chains below was sequenced from the same sample in a study of a mutant IDH1 vaccine in newly diagnosed glioma. Regarding time point: week 47, end of study. Vaccine doses each comprised 300 ug of mutant IDH1 20-mer peptide, with topical imiquimod. Antigen specificity for these receptors is unknown. The assay was immunoSEQ multiplex PCR, and TCRdb's table has in-frame clones only and misses some. The sample carries more than 30,000 clones, around 82% recorded once. Specimen: PBMCs, collected from a glioma patient whose treatment included an IDH1 peptide vaccine. The origin of the receptors is a man aged 30 to 39 with glioma.

The chain is built from TRBV7-2 and TRBJ1-6, with a possible D match to TRBD1 (6 bases). CDR1 SGHTA and CDR2 FQGNSA come from the germline V gene. V was cut by 7 bases and J by 8 bases, with 12 bases left in between. The CDR3 length is 13 residues. The CDR3 is CASTMTGYSPLHF. The CDR3 DNA reads as TGTGCCAGCACTATGACAGGTTATTCACCCCTCCACTTT. Full variable domain (outside the CDR3, taken from reference TRBV7-2 and TRBJ1-6): GAGVSQSPSNKVTEKGKDVELRCDPISGHTALYWYRQSLGQGLEFLIYFQGNSAPDKSGLPSDRFSAERTGGSVSTLTIQRTQQEDSAVYLCASTMTGYSPLHFGNGTRLTVT.

The J gene is TRBJ2-1, the V gene TRBV7-6; D possibly corresponds to TRBD2 (6 bases). Germline lookup yields CDR1 SGHVS and CDR2 FNYEAQ. This CDR3 spans 13 amino acids. Between the trimmed V and J ends, which lost 4 bases and 12 bases, there was a span of 16 bases. The CDR3 nucleotides read TGTGCCAGCAGCTCGGGCGTGGGGACTTGGCAGTTCTTC. Translation: CASSSGVGTWQFF. Filled out from reference TRBV7-6 and TRBJ2-1, the complete variable domain reads GAGVSQSPRYKVTKRGQDVALRCDPISGHVSLYWYRQALGQGPEFLTYFNYEAQQDKSGLPNDRFSAERPEGSISTLTIQRTEQRDSAMYRCASSSGVGTWQFFGPGTRLTVL.

This chain connects TRBV19 to TRBJ2-2; tentatively, D is TRBD1 or TRBD2 (5 bases each). Deletions cut 7 bases from V and 2 bases from J, with 14 bases between. The CDR3 spans 15 residues. CDR1 is LNHDA and CDR2 is SQIVND in the germline V gene (reference sequence). CDR3 in amino acids: CASTRDAKNTGELFF. The CDR3 nucleotides are TGTGCCAGTACCCGGGACGCAAAAAACACCGGGGAGCTGTTTTTT.

The rearrangement links TRBV2 to TRBJ2-3, with D unresolved. Trimming stripped 2 bases from V and 6 bases from J, with 9 bases between. The CDR3 consists of 13 residues. Germline CDR1 and CDR2: SNHLY and FYNNEI. The CDR3 sequence is CASSERSRDTQYF. As DNA, the CDR3 is TGTGCCAGCAGTGAACGGAGTCGGGATACGCAGTATTTT. The full variable domain, rest sourced from reference TRBV2 and TRBJ2-3, is EPEVTQTPSHQVTQMGQEVILRCVPISNHLYFYWYRQILGQKVEFLVSFYNNEISEKSEIFDDQFSVERPDGSNFTLKIRSTKLEDSAMYFCASSERSRDTQYFGPGTRLTVL.

The genes are TRBV7-6 and TRBJ2-2; perhaps TRBD1 as D (5 bases). The CDR3 is 13 residues long. Germline V gene lookup returns CDR1 SGHVS and CDR2 FNYEAQ. Trimming stripped 3 bases from V and 6 bases from J, with 8 bases between. CDR3 nucleotides: TGTGCCAGCAGCTTCAGGGTCCCCGGGGAGCTGTTTTTT. Its protein product is CASSFRVPGELFF.

This clone has a single count. The V call is TRBV4-3, the J call TRBJ1-1; D gene unclear. Germline V gene data show CDR1 as LGHNA and CDR2 as YSLEER. V was clipped by 4 bases and J by 3 bases, with 18 bases between them. The CDR3 extends over 16 amino acids. CDR3 coding DNA: TGCGCCAGCAGCCGTCTATCTGACACTGGGGACACTGAAGCTTTCTTT. Protein sequence: CASSRLSDTGDTEAFF.

The chain has TRBV10-3 and TRBJ2-1; D ambiguous. CDR1 is ENHRY and CDR2 is SYGVKD in the germline V gene. Trimming took 3 bases from V and 6 from J, leaving 21 bases between them. The CDR3 sequence is 17 residues long. The CDR3 DNA reads as TGTGCCATCAGTGACGGCAAGTTGGGGTTCCTTCGCAATGAGCAGTTCTTC. Amino acids: CAISDGKLGFLRNEQFF.

V usage is TRBV7-9 and J usage is TRBJ1-1, with D unclear. The CDR3 has 15 residues. V lost 5 bases and J 3 bases, leaving 16 bases between the germline ends. Per the germline V gene, CDR1 is SEHNR and CDR2 is FQNEAQ (reference sequence). The CDR3 region has the DNA TGTGCCAGCAGCACTAGCCGGGGAACCTACACTGAAGCTTTCTTT. Translated: CASSTSRGTYTEAFF.

This chain connects TRBV7-3 to TRBJ1-6; D remains ambiguous. V was cut by 1 base and J by 4 bases, with 14 bases left in between. Germline V gene lookup returns CDR1 SGHTA and CDR2 FQGTGA. The CDR3 contains 17 residues. The CDR3 DNA reads as TGTGCCAGCAGCTTAAAATTTCCGGGGTCTTATAATTCACCCCTCCACTTT. It yields the protein CASSLKFPGSYNSPLHF.

The chain is built from TRBV11-2 and TRBJ2-7; 7 bases fit TRBD1. Trimming cost V 0 bases and J 3 bases; bases outside gene matches: 5. The germline V gene encodes CDR1 SGHAT and CDR2 FQNNGV. This CDR3 is 15 amino acids long. CDR3 nucleotide sequence: TGTGCCAGCAGCTTAGACAGGGGGAAGGGCTACGAGCAGTACTTC. It is translated as CASSLDRGKGYEQYF. The full variable domain, rest sourced from reference TRBV11-2 and TRBJ2-7, is EAGVAQSPRYKIIEKRQSVAFWCNPISGHATLYWYQQILGQGPKLLIQFQNNGVVDDSQLPKDRFSAERLKGVDSTLKIQPAKLEDSAVYLCASSLDRGKGYEQYFGPGTRLTVT.

This chain connects TRBV6-1 to TRBJ2-1; D might be TRBD2 (7 bases). The CDR3 covers 15 residues. V was shortened by 5 bases and J by 7 bases, with 18 bases between the two germline ends. In germline, CDR1 is MNHNS, CDR2 SASEGT. Here the CDR3 reads CASSTGTGGGNEQFF. The CDR3 DNA is TGTGCCAGCAGTACTGGGACGGGGGGCGGGAATGAGCAGTTCTTC.

This chain connects TRBV18 to TRBJ1-3, with TRBD1 as a possible D gene (5 bases). The V gene's germline CDR1 is KGHSH and CDR2 LQKENI. The CDR3 runs to 16 residues. Trimming shortened V by 0 bases and J by 3 bases, and 12 bases separated the two germline ends. The CDR3 protein is CASSPPSGGFGNTIYF. CDR3 coding DNA: TGTGCCAGCTCACCACCGTCGGGGGGGTTTGGAAACACCATATATTTT.

This chain uses TRBV7-8 with TRBJ2-7, with 7 bases aligning to TRBD1. CDR1 is SGHVS and CDR2 is FQNEAQ in the germline V gene. The V segment lost 3 bases and the J segment 7 bases; nucleotides outside the gene matches: 9. CDR3 size: 14 residues. The CDR3 loop reads CASSLSDREGEQYF. The CDR3 DNA sequence: TGTGCCAGCAGCTTGTCCGACAGGGAAGGGGAGCAGTACTTC.

The V call is TRBV5-1, the J call TRBJ2-1; D gene ambiguous. Germline V gene sequence: CDR1 SGHRS, CDR2 YFSETQ. The CDR3 consists of 13 residues. The ends were cut back, 3 bases at V and 6 bases at J, with 10 bases in the middle. CDR3 protein: CASSWGSSNEQFF. CDR3 sequence (DNA): TGCGCCAGCAGCTGGGGTTCGAGCAATGAGCAGTTCTTC.

This clone was seen once. This chain links TRBV5-4 with TRBJ2-3, with a tentative D call TRBD1 (6 bases). This CDR3 has 15 residues. Trimming shortened V by 2 bases and J by 1 base, and 11 bases separated the two germline ends. Germline V gene sequence: CDR1 SGHNT, CDR2 YYREEE (reference sequence). CDR3 sequence reads: CASSFRAGGTDTQYF. Written as DNA, the CDR3 is TGTGCCAGCAGCTTTAGGGCAGGGGGCACAGATACGCAGTATTTT.

The chain joins TRBV10-3 to TRBJ1-6; the match to TRBD1 covers 10 bases. The V gene's germline CDR1 is ENHRY and CDR2 SYGVKD. V lost 10 bases and J lost 7; bases outside the gene matches: 16. CDR3 length: 17 amino acids. DNA for the CDR3: TGTGCCACCAAACGAGCCGGGACAGGGGTCAGGAATTCACCCCTCCACTTT. This translates into CATKRAGTGVRNSPLHF.

This clone was seen once. The rearrangement joins TRBV5-1 to TRBJ2-7; D is possibly TRBD1 (5 bases). There are 16 residues in the CDR3. Trimming pared 0 bases from V and 3 bases from J, leaving 16 bases between. Germline V gene data show CDR1 as SGHRS and CDR2 as YFSETQ. CDR3 bases: TGCGCCAGCAGCTTGGCGTCAGGGAATGGGTTCTACGAGCAGTACTTC. Protein: CASSLASGNGFYEQYF.

This rearrangement joins TRBV19 to TRBJ2-1; D tentatively fits TRBD1 or TRBD2 (5 bases each). The CDR3 is made up of 17 amino acids. Germline V gene sequence: CDR1 LNHDA, CDR2 SQIVND (reference sequence). Trimming shortened V by 1 base and J by 2 bases, and 15 bases separated the two germline ends. CDR3 DNA: TGTGCCAGTAGTATAGCCCACAGCGGACAAACCTACAATGAGCAGTTCTTC. It codes for CASSIAHSGQTYNEQFF.

As regards this clone: A junction end diverges from the germline sequence, so it may reflect a read error. This chain connects TRBV5-1 to TRBJ1-1; the match to TRBD1 covers 8 bases. The CDR3 has 13 amino acids. Germline lookup yields CDR1 SGHRS and CDR2 YFSETQ. This CDR3 is CASSLDRDTEAFF. The CDR3 DNA reads as TGCGCCAGCAGTTTGGACAGGGACACTGAAGCTTTCTTT.

The chain employs TRBV5-5 and TRBJ1-2, with 7 positions matching TRBD1. The CDR3 sequence is 14 residues long. V lost 4 bases and J lost 1; bases outside the gene matches: 4. CDR1 is SGHKS and CDR2 is YYEKEE in the germline V gene (reference sequence). CDR3: CASSTDRDNYGYTF. The CDR3 nucleotides are TGTGCCAGCAGCACCGACAGGGATAACTATGGCTACACCTTC.

The V gene is TRBV10-3, the J gene TRBJ1-5, with D maybe TRBD1 (5 bases). The V and J ends lost 6 bases and 4 bases respectively, with 7 bases between them. The CDR3 runs to 12 residues. Germline lookup yields CDR1 ENHRY and CDR2 SYGVKD. CDR3 DNA: TGTGCCATCAGGGAGGGGAATCAGCCCCAGCATTTT. Translating it yields CAIREGNQPQHF.

The V gene is TRBV29-1, the J gene TRBJ2-3; no reliable D call. In germline, CDR1 is SQVTM, CDR2 ANQGSEA. V gave up 3 bases and J gave up 4 bases, with 2 bases separating them. CDR3 length: 10 amino acids. The chain's CDR3 is CSVEADTQYF. The DNA of the CDR3 is TGCAGCGTTGAGGCAGATACGCAGTATTTT.

This chain connects TRBV7-3 to TRBJ2-2; no clear D. The CDR3 is made up of 12 amino acids. V shed 5 bases and J shed 7 bases, with 8 bases lying between them. Germline V gene sequence: CDR1 SGHTA, CDR2 FQGTGA. This CDR3 reads CASSPLDGELFF. DNA for the CDR3: TGTGCCAGCAGCCCACTTGACGGGGAGCTGTTTTTT.

This clone came up a few times. The chain has TRBV6-5 and TRBJ1-1; TRBD1 might be the D (6 bases). This CDR3 spans 14 amino acids. Germline V lookup: CDR1 MNHEY, CDR2 SVGAGI. V was trimmed by 6 bases and J by 2 bases, leaving 13 bases between them. CDR3 nucleotide sequence: TGTGCCAGCAGCTCGCAGGGGCTCAACACTGAAGCTTTCTTT. This codes for CASSSQGLNTEAFF.

This chain uses TRBV9 with TRBJ2-7; D possibly corresponds to TRBD2 (6 bases). This CDR3 comprises 15 residues. CDR1 SGDLS and CDR2 YYNGEE come from the germline V gene. V gave up 1 base and J gave up 0 bases, with 11 bases separating them. CDR3 sequence: CASSVTGGSSYEQYF. The CDR3 nucleotides are TGTGCCAGCAGCGTAACTGGAGGGAGCTCCTACGAGCAGTACTTC.

The chain employs TRBV30 and TRBJ1-5; perhaps TRBD1 as D (5 bases). The V and J ends lost 3 bases and 1 base respectively, with 16 bases between them. This CDR3 is 16 amino acids long. Germline CDR1 is GTSNPN and CDR2 is SVGIG (reference sequence). The CDR3 reads CAWRRSGGVSNQPQHF. CDR3 DNA sequence: TGTGCCTGGAGGCGATCGGGGGGGGTAAGCAATCAGCCCCAGCATTTT.

The chain uses TRBV27 and TRBJ1-6; 9 bases map to TRBD1. CDR1 and CDR2 from the germline V gene are MNHEY and SMNVEV (reference sequence). J lost 7 bases, V lost 5 bases, and 9 bases had no gene match. CDR3 length equals 16 residues. CDR3 nucleotide sequence: TGTGCCAGCAGTCTCCGGGACAGGGAAGGCAATTCACCCCTCCACTTT. Translating it yields CASSLRDREGNSPLHF.

Note on this clone: A read error is possible here, since a much larger clone lies one base away. The same CDR3 arises from other DNA sequences in this sample as well. V is TRBV7-8 and J is TRBJ2-7; D call uncertain. Germline loops: CDR1 SGHVS, CDR2 FQNEAQ. This CDR3 comprises 11 residues. The V end lost 5 bases, the J end lost 3 bases, and 5 bases lay between the germline ends. CDR3 coding DNA: TGTGCCAGCAGCCTATACTACGAGCAGTACTTC. It translates to CASSLYYEQYF. Using reference TRBV7-8 and TRBJ2-7 for the parts outside the CDR3, the full variable domain is GAGVSQSPRYKVAKRGQDVALRCDPISGHVSLFWYQQALGQGPEFLTYFQNEAQLDKSGLPSDRFFAERPEGSVSTLKIQRTQQEDSAVYLCASSLYYEQYFGPGTRLTVT.

The CDR3 sequence is CASRAGLAGGPRKYEQYF. The CDR3 coding sequence is TGTGCCAGCAGAGCGGGACTAGCGGGAGGGCCCAGAAAGTACGAGCAGTACTTC. This chain links TRBV27 with TRBJ2-7; 16 nucleotides line up with TRBD2. This CDR3 contains 18 residues. V dropped 6 bases and J dropped 4; count of bases not matched to a gene: 12. Germline CDR1 reads MNHEY; CDR2 reads SMNVEV (reference sequence).